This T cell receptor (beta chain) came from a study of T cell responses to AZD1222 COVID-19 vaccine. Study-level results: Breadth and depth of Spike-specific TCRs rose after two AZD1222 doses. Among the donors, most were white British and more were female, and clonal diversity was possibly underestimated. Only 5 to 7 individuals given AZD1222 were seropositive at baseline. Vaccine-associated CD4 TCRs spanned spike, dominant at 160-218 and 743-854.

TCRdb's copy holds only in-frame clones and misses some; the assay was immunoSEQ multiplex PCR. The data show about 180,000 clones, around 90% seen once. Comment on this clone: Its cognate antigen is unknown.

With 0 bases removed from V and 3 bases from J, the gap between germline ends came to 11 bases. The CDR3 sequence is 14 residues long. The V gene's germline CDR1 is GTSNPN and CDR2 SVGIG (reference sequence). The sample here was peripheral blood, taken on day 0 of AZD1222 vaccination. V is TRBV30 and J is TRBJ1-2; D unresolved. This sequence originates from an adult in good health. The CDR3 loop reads CAWSVRGSDYGYTF. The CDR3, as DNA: TGTGCCTGGAGTGTACGAGGCTCGGACTATGGCTACACCTTC.